The 21 T cell receptor beta chains below come from one sample, sequenced in a study of graft-versus-host responses after intestinal transplantation. These receptors are not linked to any known antigen. TCRdb keeps only in-frame clones here, not all; method: immunoSEQ multiplex PCR. The sample carries tens of thousands of clones, just under 95% recorded once. The starting material was unstimulated CD8+ T cells sorted from spleen or lymph node cells, obtained before intestinal transplant. These TCRs come from a human donor who received an intestinal transplant.

The chain joins TRBV6-5 to TRBJ2-2, with D tentatively TRBD2 (6 bases). Germline V gene lookup returns CDR1 MNHEY and CDR2 SVGAGI. V gave up 6 bases and J gave up 6 bases, with 14 bases separating them. This CDR3 contains 14 residues. In nucleotides, the CDR3 is TGTGCCAGCAGCCGACTGACTAGTTCCGGGGAGCTGTTTTTT. Translated: CASSRLTSSGELFF.

This chain uses TRBV7-2 with TRBJ2-7; 9 bases match TRBD2. The CDR3 has 14 amino acids. CDR1 and CDR2 from the germline V gene are SGHTA and FQGNSA. The V and J ends lost 2 bases and 6 bases, in that order; junction bases with no gene match: 5. CDR3 DNA: TGTGCCAGCAGCTTACTAGCGGGATTCTTCGAGCAGTACTTC. Its protein is CASSLLAGFFEQYF.

V gene TRBV7-2 combines with J gene TRBJ2-7; tentative D call: TRBD1 (6 bases). The CDR3 spans 14 residues. The germline V gene has CDR1 SGHTA and CDR2 FQGNSA. V was trimmed by 1 base and J by 2 bases, leaving 9 bases between them. The CDR3 coding sequence is TGTGCCAGCAGCTTAGTAGAGGGGGCCTACGAGCAGTACTTC. This gives the protein CASSLVEGAYEQYF. Combining the CDR3 with reference TRBV7-2 and TRBJ2-7 gives the whole variable domain GAGVSQSPSNKVTEKGKDVELRCDPISGHTALYWYRQSLGQGLEFLIYFQGNSAPDKSGLPSDRFSAERTGGSVSTLTIQRTQQEDSAVYLCASSLVEGAYEQYFGPGTRLTVT.

The chain recombines TRBV7-9 with TRBJ2-7; a weak D match, TRBD1 (7 bases). The CDR3 extends over 18 amino acids. Trimming removed 0 bases from V and 2 bases from J, with 20 bases in between. CDR1 and CDR2 (germline): SEHNR, FQNEAQ (reference sequence). CDR3: CASSLAGGRGLPPYEQYF. The CDR3 nucleotides read TGTGCCAGCAGCTTAGCGGGGGGAAGGGGGCTCCCCCCCTACGAGCAGTACTTC.

This chain connects TRBV2 to TRBJ2-1, with a tentative D call TRBD2 (6 bases). CDR1 SNHLY and CDR2 FYNNEI come from the germline V gene. Trimming cost V 3 bases and J 8 bases, with 20 bases left between them. This CDR3 has 16 residues. DNA of the CDR3: TGTGCCAGCAGTGATCCCCGGACGCGGGGCGTGGATGAGCAGTTCTTC. It yields the protein CASSDPRTRGVDEQFF. Combining the CDR3 with reference TRBV2 and TRBJ2-1 gives the whole variable domain EPEVTQTPSHQVTQMGQEVILRCVPISNHLYFYWYRQILGQKVEFLVSFYNNEISEKSEIFDDQFSVERPDGSNFTLKIRSTKLEDSAMYFCASSDPRTRGVDEQFFGPGTRLTVL.

J is TRBJ2-7 and V is TRBV5-5; weak D call: TRBD1 (6 bases). Trimming pared 5 bases from V and 2 bases from J, leaving 20 bases between. Germline lookup yields CDR1 SGHKS and CDR2 YYEKEE (reference sequence). This CDR3 spans 16 amino acids. Here the CDR3 DNA reads TGTGCCAGCAGTCCGCCTGGGACAAACCCAACCTACGAGCAGTACTTC. Its protein is CASSPPGTNPTYEQYF.

V gene TRBV27 combines with J gene TRBJ2-3, with 11 nucleotides matching TRBD2. Unmatched junction bases numbered 7, after V lost 6 bases and J lost 5 bases. Germline CDR1 is MNHEY and CDR2 is SMNVEV (reference sequence). This CDR3 is 15 amino acids long. CDR3: CASRRGTSGEDTQYF. CDR3 DNA sequence: TGTGCCAGCAGGCGGGGGACTAGCGGAGAAGATACGCAGTATTTT.

The chain couples TRBV27 to TRBJ2-7, with TRBD2 matching over 9 bases. Trimming cost V 2 bases and J 4 bases; bases outside gene matches: 3. This CDR3 is built from 14 residues. Germline CDR1 reads MNHEY; CDR2 reads SMNVEV (reference sequence). CDR3 residues: CASSLRGRAYEQYF. The DNA for the CDR3 is TGTGCCAGCAGTTTACGCGGGAGGGCATACGAGCAGTACTTC.

The chain carries TRBV4-1 and TRBJ1-1, with D possibly TRBD1 on 6 matching bases. The V gene lost 4 bases and the J gene lost 0 bases, with 12 bases spanning the gap. This CDR3 region has 15 residues. The V gene's germline CDR1 is MGHRA and CDR2 YSYEKL. The CDR3 DNA sequence: TGCGCCAGCAGCCCCCTTTGGGGGCTGAACACTGAAGCTTTCTTT. This translates into CASSPLWGLNTEAFF.

This clone occurred once. The V and J genes are TRBV27 and TRBJ1-2; no clear D gene. Deletions cut 1 base from V and 3 bases from J, with 9 bases between. Germline CDR1 and CDR2: MNHEY and SMNVEV (reference sequence). This CDR3 is built from 14 residues. The CDR3 region is CASSLLGEDYGYTF. The CDR3 coding sequence is TGTGCCAGCAGTTTATTGGGTGAGGACTATGGCTACACCTTC.

This clone was seen only once. This chain's CDR3 is CAATLSEGQPQHF. CDR3 nucleotides: TGTGCCGCTACTCTCAGCGAGGGTCAGCCCCAGCATTTT. The chain links TRBV19 to TRBJ1-5; no firm D call. The ends were cut back, 11 bases at V and 6 bases at J, with 17 bases in the middle. CDR3 length: 13 amino acids. Germline CDR1 LNHDA, CDR2 SQIVND (reference sequence).

This chain connects TRBV2 to TRBJ2-7; 7 bases are shared with TRBD1. V gave up 8 bases and J gave up 6 bases; unmatched junction bases: 13. Germline V gene lookup returns CDR1 SNHLY and CDR2 FYNNEI. This CDR3 is built from 14 residues. As DNA, the CDR3 is TGTGCCAGCCGGGACAGCTCCTCTCTCTCCGAGCAGTACTTC. It codes for CASRDSSSLSEQYF.

V is TRBV27 and J is TRBJ2-1, with D perhaps TRBD1 (5 bases). The CDR3 covers 15 residues. Germline-derived CDR1 and CDR2 are MNHEY and SMNVEV (reference sequence). Trimming shortened V by 0 bases and J by 7 bases, and 13 bases separated the two germline ends. The CDR3 is CASSLSGPRFNEQFF. As DNA, the CDR3 is TGTGCCAGCAGTTTATCGGGGCCGCGCTTTAATGAGCAGTTCTTC.

This chain links TRBV6-6 with TRBJ2-2, with a possible D match to TRBD2 (6 bases). CDR3 length: 14 amino acids. Germline V lookup: CDR1 MNHNY, CDR2 SVGAGI (reference sequence). Trimming removed 2 bases at V and 4 bases at J, with 8 bases between. The CDR3 spells CASSYLGGTGELFF. DNA of the CDR3: TGTGCCAGCAGTTACCTCGGGGGCACCGGGGAGCTGTTTTTT.

This chain uses TRBV15 with TRBJ2-7; the match to TRBD2 covers 9 bases. Per the germline V gene, CDR1 is LNHNV and CDR2 is YYDKDF (reference sequence). CDR3 size: 14 residues. V lost 5 bases to trimming and J lost 6 bases; unmatched junction nucleotides: 8. The CDR3 DNA reads as TGTGCCACCAGCCGCGGGGGGGTGCGGGGCGAGCAGTACTTC. Translating gives CATSRGGVRGEQYF. Full variable domain (remainder filled in from reference TRBV15 and TRBJ2-7): DAMVIQNPRYQVTQFGKPVTLSCSQTLNHNVMYWYQQKSSQAPKLLFHYYDKDFNNEADTPDNFQSRRPNTSFCFLDIRSPGLGDTAMYLCATSRGGVRGEQYFGPGTRLTVT.

The chain recombines TRBV2 with TRBJ2-2; 8 bases match TRBD2. The length of the CDR3 is 14 residues. Looked up from germline, CDR1 is SNHLY and CDR2 is FYNNEI. After removal of 9 bases from V and 5 bases from J, the junction contained 8 bases not matched to a gene. CDR3 coding DNA: TGTGCCAGAGAAACTAGCGGCCTGACCGGGGAGCTGTTTTTT. Amino acids: CARETSGLTGELFF. Drawing the rest from reference TRBV2 and TRBJ2-2, the complete variable domain is EPEVTQTPSHQVTQMGQEVILRCVPISNHLYFYWYRQILGQKVEFLVSFYNNEISEKSEIFDDQFSVERPDGSNFTLKIRSTKLEDSAMYFCARETSGLTGELFFGEGSRLTVL.

This clone is a singleton in its sample. The V call is TRBV19, the J call TRBJ2-1, with TRBD1 matching over 9 bases. The CDR3 loop spans 20 amino acids. V lost 6 bases to trimming and J lost 0 bases; unmatched junction nucleotides: 18. Per the germline V gene, CDR1 is LNHDA and CDR2 is SQIVND (reference sequence). CDR3 sequence: CASSPDGTGYTSSSYNEQFF. In nucleotides, the CDR3 is TGTGCCAGTAGCCCGGACGGGACAGGGTACACCAGCAGCTCCTACAATGAGCAGTTCTTC.

The chain's CDR3 is CASSESIGTSDYEQYF. As DNA, the CDR3 is TGCGCCAGCAGTGAGTCTATTGGGACTAGCGACTACGAGCAGTACTTC. The chain carries TRBV10-2 and TRBJ2-5; 10 nucleotides align to TRBD2. The J call may be faulty, since TRBJ2-7 better matches the DNA end. The CDR3 consists of 16 residues. Germline V gene data show CDR1 as WSHSY and CDR2 as SAAADI.

This clone has more than one count but fewer than ten. This chain joins TRBV6-5 and TRBJ1-1; 8 bases fit TRBD1. The J segment lost 3 bases and the V segment lost 2 bases, leaving 2 bases of the junction unmatched. Germline loops: CDR1 MNHEY, CDR2 SVGAGI. The CDR3 sequence is 14 residues long. This chain's CDR3 is CASSYQGADTEAFF. The CDR3 nucleotides are TGTGCCAGCAGTTACCAGGGGGCTGACACTGAAGCTTTCTTT.

The chain combines TRBV6-5 with TRBJ1-1, with 7 positions matching TRBD1. The CDR3 length is 12 residues. Germline lookup yields CDR1 MNHEY and CDR2 SVGAGI. V was pared by 5 bases and J by 4 bases, with 1 base of the junction left unmatched. CDR3 sequence: CASSTGVTEAFF. CDR3 nucleotides: TGTGCCAGCAGTACAGGGGTCACTGAAGCTTTCTTT.

This sequence joins TRBV4-2 and TRBJ2-1, with a possible D match to TRBD2 (6 bases). V was pared by 5 bases and J by 9 bases, with 23 bases between. CDR1 is LGHNA and CDR2 is YNFKEQ in the germline V gene. The CDR3 loop spans 16 amino acids. This CDR3 reads CASSFPQEGPGSEQFF. In DNA form, the CDR3 reads TGTGCCAGCAGCTTCCCGCAGGAGGGGCCGGGGAGTGAGCAGTTCTTC.